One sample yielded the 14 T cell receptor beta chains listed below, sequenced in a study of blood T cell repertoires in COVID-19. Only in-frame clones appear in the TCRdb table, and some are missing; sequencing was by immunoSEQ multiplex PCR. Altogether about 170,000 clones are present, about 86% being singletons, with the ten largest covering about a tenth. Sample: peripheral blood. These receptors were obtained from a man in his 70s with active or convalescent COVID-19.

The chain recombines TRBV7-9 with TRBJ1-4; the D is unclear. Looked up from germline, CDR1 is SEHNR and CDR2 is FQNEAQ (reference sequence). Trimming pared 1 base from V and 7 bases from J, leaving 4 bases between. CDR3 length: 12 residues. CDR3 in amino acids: CASSLVSEKLFF. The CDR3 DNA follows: TGTGCCAGCAGCTTAGTCAGTGAAAAACTGTTTTTT.

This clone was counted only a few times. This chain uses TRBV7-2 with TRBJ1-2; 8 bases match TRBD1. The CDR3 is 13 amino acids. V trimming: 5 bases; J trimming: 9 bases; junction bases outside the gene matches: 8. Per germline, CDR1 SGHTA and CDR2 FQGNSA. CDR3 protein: CASSPGQESRYTF. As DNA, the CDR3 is TGTGCCAGCAGCCCGGGACAGGAGTCCCGCTACACCTTC.

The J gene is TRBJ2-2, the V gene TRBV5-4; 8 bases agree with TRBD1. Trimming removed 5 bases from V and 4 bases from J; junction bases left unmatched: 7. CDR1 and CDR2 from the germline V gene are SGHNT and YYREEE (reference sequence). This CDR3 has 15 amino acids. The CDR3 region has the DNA TGTGCCAGCAGGTTGACAGGGGACCCCACCGGGGAGCTGTTTTTT. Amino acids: CASRLTGDPTGELFF.

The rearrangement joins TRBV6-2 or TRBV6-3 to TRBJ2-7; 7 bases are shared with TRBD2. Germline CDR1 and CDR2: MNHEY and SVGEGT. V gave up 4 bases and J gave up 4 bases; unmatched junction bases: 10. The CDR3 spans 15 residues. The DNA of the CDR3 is TGTGCCAGCAGTTCCCCTCGGGACTACCCGTACGAGCAGTACTTC. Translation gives CASSSPRDYPYEQYF.

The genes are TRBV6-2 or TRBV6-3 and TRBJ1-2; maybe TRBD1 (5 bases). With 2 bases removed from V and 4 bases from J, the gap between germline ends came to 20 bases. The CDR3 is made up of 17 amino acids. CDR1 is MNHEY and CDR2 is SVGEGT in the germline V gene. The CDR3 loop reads CASSYGGPHHGAYGYTF. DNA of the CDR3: TGTGCCAGCAGTTACGGAGGGCCTCACCACGGGGCCTATGGCTACACCTTC.

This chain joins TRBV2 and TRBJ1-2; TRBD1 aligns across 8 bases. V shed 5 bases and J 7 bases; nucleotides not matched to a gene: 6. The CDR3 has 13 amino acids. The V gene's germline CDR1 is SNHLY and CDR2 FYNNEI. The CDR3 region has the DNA TGTGCCAGCAGTCTGACAGGGGAGGGTGGCTACACCTTC. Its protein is CASSLTGEGGYTF.

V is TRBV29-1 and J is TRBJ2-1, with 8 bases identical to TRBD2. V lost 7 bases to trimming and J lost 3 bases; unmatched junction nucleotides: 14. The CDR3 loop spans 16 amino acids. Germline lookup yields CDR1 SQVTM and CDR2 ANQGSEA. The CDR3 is CSARPKSGSLYNEQFF. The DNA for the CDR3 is TGCAGCGCCCGCCCGAAAAGCGGGAGCCTCTACAATGAGCAGTTCTTC.

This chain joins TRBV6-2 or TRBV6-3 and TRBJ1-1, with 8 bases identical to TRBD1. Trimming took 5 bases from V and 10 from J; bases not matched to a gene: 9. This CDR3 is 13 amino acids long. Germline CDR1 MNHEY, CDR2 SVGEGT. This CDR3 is CASSKGQALGAFF. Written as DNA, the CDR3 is TGTGCCAGCAGTAAGGGACAGGCCCTTGGAGCTTTCTTT.

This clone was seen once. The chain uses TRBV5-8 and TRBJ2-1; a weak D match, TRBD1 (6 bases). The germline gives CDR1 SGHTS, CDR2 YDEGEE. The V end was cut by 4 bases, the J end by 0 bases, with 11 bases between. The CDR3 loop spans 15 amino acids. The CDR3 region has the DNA TGTGCCAGCAGCCGAGGGACAAGCTCCTACAATGAGCAGTTCTTC. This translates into CASSRGTSSYNEQFF. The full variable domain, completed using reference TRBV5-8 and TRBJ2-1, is EAGVTQSPTHLIKTRGQQATLRCSPISGHTSVYWYQQALGLGLQFLLWYDEGEERNRGNFPPRFSGRQFPNYSSELNVNALELEDSALYLCASSRGTSSYNEQFFGPGTRLTVL.

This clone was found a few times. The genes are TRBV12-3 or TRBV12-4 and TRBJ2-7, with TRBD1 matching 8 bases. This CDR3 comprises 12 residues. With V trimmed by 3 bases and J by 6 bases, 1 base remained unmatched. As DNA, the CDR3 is TGTGCCAGCAGTTTGGACAGGGTCGAGCAGTACTTC. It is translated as CASSLDRVEQYF.

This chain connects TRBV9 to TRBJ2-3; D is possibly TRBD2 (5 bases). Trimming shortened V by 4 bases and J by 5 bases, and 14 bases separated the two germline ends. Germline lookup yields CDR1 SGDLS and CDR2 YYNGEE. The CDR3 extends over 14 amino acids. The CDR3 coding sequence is TGTGCCAGCAGCCCACGAATCGGGGTAGATACGCAGTATTTT. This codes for CASSPRIGVDTQYF.

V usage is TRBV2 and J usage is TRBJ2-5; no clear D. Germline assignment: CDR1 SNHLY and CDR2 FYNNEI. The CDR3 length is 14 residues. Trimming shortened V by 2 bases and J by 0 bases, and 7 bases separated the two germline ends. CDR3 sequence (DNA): TGTGCCAGCAGTGAACTAACCAACCAAGAGACCCAGTACTTC. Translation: CASSELTNQETQYF.

The CDR3 here is CASSPRVGQGSEQYF. The CDR3 DNA reads TGCGCCAGCAGTCCCCGCGTTGGACAGGGGAGCGAGCAGTACTTC. This chain connects TRBV5-1 to TRBJ2-7; 9 nucleotides agree with TRBD1. CDR1 and CDR2 (germline): SGHRS, YFSETQ. This CDR3 has 15 amino acids. Trimming at V came to 5 bases and at J to 6 bases, leaving 12 bases not matched to a gene.

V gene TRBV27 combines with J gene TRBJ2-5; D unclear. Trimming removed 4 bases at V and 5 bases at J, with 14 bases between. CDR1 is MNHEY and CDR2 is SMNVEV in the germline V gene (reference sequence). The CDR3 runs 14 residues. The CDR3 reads CASSSRPLEETQYF. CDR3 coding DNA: TGTGCCAGCAGTTCCCGCCCCTTAGAGGAGACCCAGTACTTC.